The clone carrying this T cell receptor beta chain turned up a few times. The antigen is not known. The data derive from a study of regulatory T cells in long-lasting Graves disease. The time point was: persistent/refractory GD, antithyroid drugs over 5 years with positive TRAb. PBMC-extracted RNA yielded the TCR library. For TCR beta, libraries came from iRepertoire HTBI primers and Arm-PCR of CDR3 regions. From the multiplex PCR reads, TCRdb called clonotypes with MiXCR, one entry per CDR3 protein. The data show 700,000 or so distinct CDR3 sequences, around 30% seen once. Germline assignment: CDR1 GTSNPN and CDR2 SVGIG (reference sequence). V was clipped by 7 bases and J by 4 bases; unmatched bases: 3. The CDR3 is 11 amino acids. Study observations and caveats: Accuracy could have been hurt by small sample size.

The receptor comes from a female donor with Graves disease. The V call is TRBV30, the J call TRBJ1-2, with 7 bases fitting TRBD1. The sample was peripheral blood mononuclear cells (PBMCs), taken when the disease was refractory, from a patient treated with antithyroid drugs. The CDR3 spells CALRTGYGYTF. The CDR3 DNA reads as TGTGCCTTACGGACAGGCTATGGCTACACCTTC.